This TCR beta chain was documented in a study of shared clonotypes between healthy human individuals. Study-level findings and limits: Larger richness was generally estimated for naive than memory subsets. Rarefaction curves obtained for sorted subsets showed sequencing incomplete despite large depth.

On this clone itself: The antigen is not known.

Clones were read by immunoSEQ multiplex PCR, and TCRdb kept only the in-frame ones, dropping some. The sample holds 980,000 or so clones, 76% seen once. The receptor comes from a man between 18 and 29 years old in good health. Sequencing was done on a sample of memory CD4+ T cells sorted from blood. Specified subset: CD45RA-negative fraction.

The CDR3 bases are TGTGCCAGCAGCGAAAGGGGCTTTGGGGGCTACACCTTC. Protein sequence: CASSERGFGGYTF. This chain joins TRBV7-2 and TRBJ1-2; maybe TRBD1 (5 bases). Trimming pared 5 bases from V and 8 bases from J, leaving 15 bases between. This CDR3 is built from 13 residues. Germline V gives CDR1 SGHTA, CDR2 FQGNSA.